This section outlines one T cell receptor (beta chain) sequence together with its context. The sample belongs to a study of T cell responses to AZD1222 COVID-19 vaccine. Using immunoSEQ multiplex PCR, the repertoire was profiled, and TCRdb retains in-frame clones only, with some absent. The data hold 110,000 or so clones, with approximately 90% observed a single time. Second doses that came at about 4 or about 12 weeks were put together. The germline gives CDR1 MNHEY, CDR2 SVGEGT. The CDR3 is made up of 12 amino acids. V was clipped by 5 bases and J by 2 bases, with 5 bases between them. This chain links TRBV6-2 or TRBV6-3 with TRBJ2-3; D gene ambiguous. This TCR was recovered from an adult who received the AZD1222 COVID-19 vaccine. Sequences were derived from peripheral blood, sampled 28 days after the second AZD1222 dose. DNA of the CDR3: TGTGCCAGCAGTACCGCCACAGATACGCAGTATTTT. This codes for CASSTATDTQYF.